This TCR beta chain was identified during a study of blood T cells in healthy people across ages. Notes on this clonotype: What it binds is not known.

PCR was performed a second time for about 7 to 11 cycles using a sample-barcoded 5' primer and a J-beta primer mix. Carrying 12 random nucleotides, a template-switch adaptor labeled each individual cDNA molecule. Samples each returned at least 3 million CDR3-containing paired-end reads. TCRdb redid the calling of the 5' RACE reads with MiXCR, one entry per CDR3 protein. The sample consists of about 1.6 million distinct CDR3 sequences, about 31% of them appearing once. V was clipped by 3 bases and J by 5 bases; unmatched bases: 7. The CDR3 is 14 amino acids. Germline V gene sequence: CDR1 SEHNR, CDR2 FQNEAQ (reference sequence). Study-wide results and limits: Investigators viewed diversity estimates from one million T cells as underestimates, the study reported. Age advanced and TCR beta diversity per million T cells fell, roughly linearly.

The gene calls are TRBV7-9 and TRBJ2-7, with TRBD1 identical over 7 bases. The material sequenced was blood. This TCR was sampled from a woman in her 30s in good health. CDR3 nucleotide sequence: TGTGCCAGCAGCTTTGTACAGGGGACCCACGAGCAGTACTTC. This sequence encodes CASSFVQGTHEQYF.